One sample yielded the 5 T cell receptor beta chains listed below, sequenced in a study of blood T cell repertoires in COVID-19. Sequenced by immunoSEQ multiplex PCR; TCRdb stores in-frame clones only, minus some. The sample contains about 390,000 clones, around 87% of which appear only once. The sample was peripheral blood. The receptors originated from a woman aged 55-75 years with COVID-19, enrolled during active disease.

This clone appeared a few times. This chain uses TRBV19 with TRBJ1-2; D is unclear. CDR3 length: 12 residues. V was pared by 3 bases and J by 8 bases, with 10 bases between. Per the germline V gene, CDR1 is LNHDA and CDR2 is SQIVND (reference sequence). The CDR3 coding sequence is TGTGCCAGTAGTATCGATCCTCGGGGCTACACCTTC. Its protein product is CASSIDPRGYTF.

This clone came up once. CDR3 nucleotides: TGTGCCTGGGCCCGGGACAGGGGGTACGAGCAGTACTTC. It yields the protein CAWARDRGYEQYF. The chain links TRBV30 to TRBJ2-7; 11 bases line up with TRBD1. CDR1 and CDR2 (germline): GTSNPN, SVGIG (reference sequence). V trimming: 5 bases; J trimming: 4 bases; junction bases outside the gene matches: 4. CDR3 size: 13 residues.

The chain carries TRBV10-3 and TRBJ2-5; TRBD2 agrees at 9 bases. V lost 5 bases and J lost 4; bases outside the gene matches: 5. Germline V gene data show CDR1 as ENHRY and CDR2 as SYGVKD. This CDR3 is built from 14 residues. The CDR3 region has the DNA TGTGCCATCAGTCCCGGGACTAGCCCAGAGACCCAGTACTTC. This encodes CAISPGTSPETQYF.

The CDR3 is CASSPPLGHLSYNEQFF. DNA for the CDR3: TGTGCCAGCAGCCCCCCCTTGGGCCACCTCTCCTACAATGAGCAGTTCTTC. The V and J genes are TRBV9 and TRBJ2-1; no clear D. The CDR3 has 17 amino acids. The germline V gene encodes CDR1 SGDLS and CDR2 YYNGEE. Trimming shortened V by 4 bases and J by 0 bases, and 17 bases separated the two germline ends.

Written as DNA, the CDR3 is TGTGCCAGTAAGGAATTCCCCAAAAAACAGGAAAATGAAAAACTGTTTTTT. Translating gives CASKEFPKKQENEKLFF. The chain has TRBV27 and TRBJ1-4, with D possibly TRBD1 on 5 matching bases. This CDR3 is 17 amino acids long. Germline V gives CDR1 MNHEY, CDR2 SMNVEV (reference sequence). Trimming left V 9 bases short and J 5 bases short, with 25 bases between. Variable domain in full (rest from reference TRBV27 and TRBJ1-4): EAQVTQNPRYLITVTGKKLTVTCSQNMNHEYMSWYRQDPGLGLRQIYYSMNVEVTDKGDVPEGYKVSRKEKRNFPLILESPSPNQTSLYFCASKEFPKKQENEKLFFGSGTQLSVL.